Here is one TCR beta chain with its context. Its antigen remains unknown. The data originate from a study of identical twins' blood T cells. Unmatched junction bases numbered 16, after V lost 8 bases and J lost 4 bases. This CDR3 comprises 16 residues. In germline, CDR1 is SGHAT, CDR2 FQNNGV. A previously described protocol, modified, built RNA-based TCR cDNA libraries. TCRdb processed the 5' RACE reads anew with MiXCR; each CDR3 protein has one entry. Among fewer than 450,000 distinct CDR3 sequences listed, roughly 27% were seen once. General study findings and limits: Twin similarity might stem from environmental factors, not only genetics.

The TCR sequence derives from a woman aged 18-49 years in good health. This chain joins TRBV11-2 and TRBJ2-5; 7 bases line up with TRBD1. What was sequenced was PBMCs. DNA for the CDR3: TGTGCCAGCCAGACGTACAGGGGCCATCAGTTAGAGACCCAGTACTTC. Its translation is CASQTYRGHQLETQYF. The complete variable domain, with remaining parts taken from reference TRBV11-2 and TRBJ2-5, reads EAGVAQSPRYKIIEKRQSVAFWCNPISGHATLYWYQQILGQGPKLLIQFQNNGVVDDSQLPKDRFSAERLKGVDSTLKIQPAKLEDSAVYLCASQTYRGHQLETQYFGPGTRLLVL.